These 2 T cell receptor beta chains originate from one sample sequenced in a study of T cells in Graves' hyperthyroidism and ophthalmopathy. Amplified regions were TCR beta CDR3 sequences from RNA transcripts. HTBI primers were the set used in a first-round RT-PCR of the TCR CDR3. TCRdb analysed the multiplex PCR reads with MiXCR anew, one entry per CDR3 protein. The sample lists about 500,000 distinct CDR3 sequences, 40% to 50% seen once, with about 45% in the top ten. The sample consisted of peripheral blood or thyroid tissue (not recorded which). Source of these receptors: an adult woman with Graves' disease, either hyperthyroidism or ophthalmopathy (not recorded which).

This clonotype has only a few counts. CDR3 sequence (DNA): TGCAGCGTTGTGACCGGGGACGATGGCTACACCTTC. Protein product: CSVVTGDDGYTF. The V gene is TRBV29-1, the J gene TRBJ1-2; TRBD1 is a possible D gene (5 bases). The CDR3 is made up of 12 amino acids. V dropped 4 bases and J dropped 6 bases, with 12 bases sitting between them. Germline V gene data show CDR1 as SQVTM and CDR2 as ANQGSEA.

V and J are TRBV20-1 and TRBJ2-5; D unresolved. V dropped 6 bases and J dropped 5 bases, with 19 bases sitting between them. Germline V gene lookup returns CDR1 DFQATT and CDR2 SNEGSKA (reference sequence). CDR3 length: 14 amino acids. The CDR3: CSATADATAETQYF. In DNA, the CDR3 is TGCAGTGCAACCGCTGATGCTACCGCGGAGACCCAGTACTTC.